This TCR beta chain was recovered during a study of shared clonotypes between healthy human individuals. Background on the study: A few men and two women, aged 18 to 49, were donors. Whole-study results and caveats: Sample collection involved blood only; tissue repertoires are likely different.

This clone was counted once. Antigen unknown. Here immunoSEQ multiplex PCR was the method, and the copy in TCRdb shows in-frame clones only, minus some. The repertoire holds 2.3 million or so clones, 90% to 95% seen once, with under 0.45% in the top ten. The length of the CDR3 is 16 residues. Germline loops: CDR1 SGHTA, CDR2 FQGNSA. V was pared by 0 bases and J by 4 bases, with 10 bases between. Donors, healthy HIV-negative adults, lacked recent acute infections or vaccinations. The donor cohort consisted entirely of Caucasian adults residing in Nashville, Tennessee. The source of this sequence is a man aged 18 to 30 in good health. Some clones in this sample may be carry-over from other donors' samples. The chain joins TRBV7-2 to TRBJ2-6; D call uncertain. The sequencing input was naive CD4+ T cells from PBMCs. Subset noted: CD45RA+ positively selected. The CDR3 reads CASSLAAAEGANVLTF. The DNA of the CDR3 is TGTGCCAGCAGCTTAGCGGCCGCGGAAGGGGCCAACGTCCTGACTTTC.